This TCR beta chain is from a study of human T cells and chemical hapten exposure. As for the study in general: Across its approximately 25 weeks, the study gave patients weekly diphenylcyclopropenone doses to the scalp. Study findings and constraints: The study found that DPC sensitization did not change TCRs above 1 in 1000 frequency.

MiXCR, applied by TCRdb to the RACE reads, yields one record per CDR3 protein. The sample includes more than 100,000 distinct CDR3 sequences, approximately 15% of them seen just once. With V trimmed by 5 bases and J by 4 bases, 12 bases remained unmatched. There are 17 residues in the CDR3. The V gene's germline CDR1 is MNHEY and CDR2 SVGEGT. On this clonotype: Its antigen is not identified.

Time point defined: patch test 1, 2 weeks after DPC sensitization. Treatment described: therapeutic diphenylcyclopropenone sensitization with weekly scalp DPC. The sample in question was whole blood, obtained in connection with sensitization to the hapten diphenylcyclopropenone (DPC). The source of this sequence is a man aged 18 to 35 with alopecia areata. Some clones in this sample may be carry-over from other donors' samples. The rearrangement joins TRBV6-2 or TRBV6-3 to TRBJ2-3, with 10 positions matching TRBD2. The CDR3 sequence is CASSPFSLAGEADTQYF. CDR3 coding DNA: TGTGCCAGCAGTCCCTTCTCCCTAGCGGGGGAGGCAGATACGCAGTATTTT.